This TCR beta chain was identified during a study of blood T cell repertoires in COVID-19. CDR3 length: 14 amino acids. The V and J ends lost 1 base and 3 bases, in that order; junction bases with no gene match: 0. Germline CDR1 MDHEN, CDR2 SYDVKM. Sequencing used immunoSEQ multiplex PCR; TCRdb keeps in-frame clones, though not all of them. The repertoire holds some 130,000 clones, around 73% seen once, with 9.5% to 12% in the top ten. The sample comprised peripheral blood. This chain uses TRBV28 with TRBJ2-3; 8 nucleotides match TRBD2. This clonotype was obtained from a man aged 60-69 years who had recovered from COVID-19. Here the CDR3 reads CASSLSGGTDTQYF. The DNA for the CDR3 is TGTGCCAGCAGTTTATCGGGAGGGACAGATACGCAGTATTTT.